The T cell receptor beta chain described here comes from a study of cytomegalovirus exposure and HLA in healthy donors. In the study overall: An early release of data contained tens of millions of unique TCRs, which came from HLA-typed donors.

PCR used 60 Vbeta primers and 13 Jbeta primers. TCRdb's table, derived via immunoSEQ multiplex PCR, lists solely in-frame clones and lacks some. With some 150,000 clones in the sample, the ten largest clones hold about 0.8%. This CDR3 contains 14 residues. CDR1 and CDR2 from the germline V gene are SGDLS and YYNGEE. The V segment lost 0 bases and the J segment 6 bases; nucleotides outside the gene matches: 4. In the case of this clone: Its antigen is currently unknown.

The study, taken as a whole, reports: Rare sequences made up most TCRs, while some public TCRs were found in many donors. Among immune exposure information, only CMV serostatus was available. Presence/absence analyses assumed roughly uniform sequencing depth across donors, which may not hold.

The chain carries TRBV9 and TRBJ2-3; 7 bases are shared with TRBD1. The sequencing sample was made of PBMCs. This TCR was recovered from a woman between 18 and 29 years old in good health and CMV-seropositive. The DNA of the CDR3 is TGTGCCAGCAGCGTAGTAGGGGGCGCGGATACGCAGTATTTT. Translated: CASSVVGGADTQYF. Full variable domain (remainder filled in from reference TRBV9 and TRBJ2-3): DSGVTQTPKHLITATGQRVTLRCSPRSGDLSVYWYQQSLDQGLQFLIQYYNGEERAKGNILERFSAQQFPDLHSELNLSSLELGDSALYFCASSVVGGADTQYFGPGTRLTVL.